What follows are 32 T cell receptor beta chains derived from one specimen sequenced in a study of beta chain features in type 1 diabetes. The antigens of these receptors remain unknown. Sequenced material consisted of expressed TCRB transcripts (all of the isolated RNA was reverse transcribed). Repertoires were generated with immunoSEQ multiplex PCR, while TCRdb's copy carries only in-frame clones and drops some. Of 280,000 or so clones in the sample, approximately 16% were seen once. Study observations and caveats: Researchers report that Type 1 diabetes patients had moderately but significantly shorter TCRB CDR3s across all four CD4+ subsets.

Sequenced material: naive CD4+ T cells from blood. The receptors shown here come from a man between 18 and 29 years old with type 1 diabetes.

The chain recombines TRBV4-1 with TRBJ2-4; D is perhaps TRBD2 (7 bases). The CDR3 is made up of 16 amino acids. From germline, CDR1 is MGHRA and CDR2 YSYEKL. Trimming stripped 2 bases from V and 6 bases from J, with 17 bases between. CDR3 in amino acids: CASSQPSRGAGNIQYF. DNA for the CDR3: TGCGCCAGCAGCCAACCCAGCCGGGGGGCCGGAAACATTCAGTACTTC.

This clone was detected a few times. V and J are TRBV28 and TRBJ2-3; D unclear. The CDR3 length is 15 residues. V was cut by 2 bases and J by 6 bases, with 15 bases left in between. Germline CDR1 MDHEN, CDR2 SYDVKM. CDR3 amino acids: CASSLGGAIWDTQYF. In DNA form, the CDR3 reads TGTGCCAGCAGTTTAGGCGGTGCGATATGGGATACGCAGTATTTT.

This clone occurred a few times. This chain joins TRBV10-3 and TRBJ2-3; 7 bases map to TRBD1. Trimming cost V 0 bases and J 3 bases; bases outside gene matches: 6. The CDR3 runs 16 residues. CDR1 is ENHRY and CDR2 is SYGVKD in the germline V gene. The CDR3 loop reads CAISESKSGGTDTQYF. The DNA for the CDR3 is TGTGCCATCAGTGAGTCGAAATCAGGGGGAACAGATACGCAGTATTTT.

This chain joins TRBV7-6 and TRBJ2-3; the match to TRBD2 covers 13 bases. CDR3 size: 17 residues. CDR1 and CDR2 (germline): SGHVS, FNYEAQ. The V and J ends lost 0 bases and 5 bases, in that order; junction bases with no gene match: 5. CDR3 coding DNA: TGTGCCAGCAGCTTAGCCCTACTAGCGGGAGGGGGAGATACGCAGTATTTT. Protein product: CASSLALLAGGGDTQYF.

This clone was seen a handful of times. The J gene is TRBJ2-3, the V gene TRBV27, with no clear D. The CDR3 runs 13 residues. Trimming took 5 bases from V and 0 from J, leaving 6 bases between them. Germline CDR1 reads MNHEY; CDR2 reads SMNVEV (reference sequence). CDR3 protein: CASSTYSTDTQYF. In DNA, the CDR3 is TGTGCCAGCAGTACATATAGCACAGATACGCAGTATTTT.

In this sample, this clone turned up a few times. The rearrangement uses TRBV5-1 and TRBJ2-5; no reliable D call. The CDR3 is 15 amino acids. Germline V gives CDR1 SGHRS, CDR2 YFSETQ. Trimming cost V 1 base and J 1 base, with 11 bases left between them. The CDR3 DNA reads TGCGCCAGCAGCTTGTTGACACCTGTCCAAGAGACCCAGTACTTC. It encodes CASSLLTPVQETQYF.

There are a few counts of this clone. The chain employs TRBV27 and TRBJ2-6; D possibly corresponds to TRBD1 (6 bases). The CDR3 has 15 residues. Trimming removed 8 bases from V and 9 bases from J, with 20 bases in between. CDR1 and CDR2 (germline): MNHEY, SMNVEV (reference sequence). The CDR3 sequence: CASGGHSFNRNVLTF. In DNA form, the CDR3 reads TGTGCCAGCGGGGGACACAGCTTTAACCGCAACGTCCTGACTTTC.

The chain employs TRBV30 and TRBJ1-6; D is ambiguous. The V end was cut by 4 bases, the J end by 8 bases, with 18 bases between. The CDR3 totals 15 residues. Germline V gene data show CDR1 as GTSNPN and CDR2 as SVGIG (reference sequence). CDR3 amino acids: CAWKGPGNWDSPLHF. The DNA of the CDR3 is TGTGCCTGGAAAGGACCGGGGAACTGGGATTCACCCCTCCACTTT.

This clone came up a few times. The chain combines TRBV7-8 with TRBJ1-5, with a possible D match to TRBD1 (5 bases). Germline V gene lookup returns CDR1 SGHVS and CDR2 FQNEAQ. Trimming left V 1 base short and J 4 bases short, with 11 bases between. The length of the CDR3 is 15 residues. The CDR3 is CASSLVRQLNQPQHF. DNA for the CDR3: TGTGCCAGCAGCTTAGTTCGACAGCTTAATCAGCCCCAGCATTTT.

This clone was observed a few times. J is TRBJ2-5 and V is TRBV5-1; a possible D gene is TRBD1 (6 bases). V gave up 6 bases and J gave up 4 bases, with 16 bases separating them. The CDR3 has 14 residues. The germline gives CDR1 SGHRS, CDR2 YFSETQ. This CDR3 is CASTTAGVGETQYF. The CDR3 nucleotides read TGCGCCAGCACTACCGCAGGGGTGGGAGAGACCCAGTACTTC.

This chain connects TRBV19 to TRBJ1-5; D unresolved. V was clipped by 5 bases and J by 1 base, with 12 bases between them. Germline lookup yields CDR1 LNHDA and CDR2 SQIVND (reference sequence). The length of the CDR3 is 15 residues. The CDR3 spells CASSLAGWSNQPQHF. DNA for the CDR3: TGTGCCAGTAGTCTTGCAGGTTGGAGCAATCAGCCCCAGCATTTT.

V gene TRBV30 combines with J gene TRBJ1-6, with D unresolved. Trimming removed 4 bases at V and 0 bases at J, with 16 bases between. The CDR3 extends over 17 amino acids. The germline gives CDR1 GTSNPN, CDR2 SVGIG (reference sequence). Written as DNA, the CDR3 is TGTGCCTGGAAGCGCCAGCGACCTAGCTCCTATAATTCACCCCTCCACTTT. Translated, it gives CAWKRQRPSSYNSPLHF.

This clone was detected ten times or more. J is TRBJ2-7 and V is TRBV7-9, with D possibly TRBD2 on 6 matching bases. Trimming removed 7 bases from V and 3 bases from J, with 13 bases in between. The CDR3 spans 13 residues. The germline gives CDR1 SEHNR, CDR2 FQNEAQ (reference sequence). The CDR3 reads CASTSGEDYEQYF. As DNA, the CDR3 is TGTGCCAGCACCTCGGGGGAGGACTACGAGCAGTACTTC. The full variable domain, completed using reference TRBV7-9 and TRBJ2-7, is DTGVSQNPRHKITKRGQNVTFRCDPISEHNRLYWYRQTLGQGPEFLTYFQNEAQLEKSRLLSDRFSAERPKGSFSTLEIQRTEQGDSAMYLCASTSGEDYEQYFGPGTRLTVT.

The rearrangement joins TRBV19 to TRBJ1-2, with 10 bases that match TRBD1. Looked up from germline, CDR1 is LNHDA and CDR2 is SQIVND (reference sequence). This CDR3 comprises 14 residues. The V and J ends lost 4 bases and 4 bases, in that order; junction bases with no gene match: 3. As DNA, the CDR3 is TGTGCCAGTAGTAGGGACAGGGGTTCCTATGGCTACACCTTC. The encoded protein is CASSRDRGSYGYTF.

The chain joins TRBV6-5 to TRBJ2-5; 8 bases fit TRBD1. The V and J ends lost 0 bases and 5 bases, in that order; junction bases with no gene match: 8. Germline-derived CDR1 and CDR2 are MNHEY and SVGAGI. The CDR3 is 16 amino acids. The CDR3, as DNA: TGTGCCAGCAGTTACTCGAGAAGTCCAGGGGGCGAGACCCAGTACTTC. It is translated as CASSYSRSPGGETQYF.

This clone was picked up a small number of times. The rearrangement uses TRBV30 and TRBJ1-2; the match to TRBD1 covers 7 bases. The germline V gene encodes CDR1 GTSNPN and CDR2 SVGIG (reference sequence). This CDR3 contains 13 residues. The junction had 6 bases not matched to a gene; V was cut back by 5 bases and J by 3 bases. CDR3 region: CAWGATGHYGYTF. The CDR3 DNA reads TGTGCCTGGGGCGCGACAGGGCACTATGGCTACACCTTC.

V gene TRBV29-1 combines with J gene TRBJ2-1; 10 positions match TRBD1. This CDR3 is 15 amino acids long. Germline values: CDR1 SQVTM, CDR2 ANQGSEA. V lost 7 bases to trimming and J lost 5 bases; unmatched junction nucleotides: 11. CDR3 residues: CSARVVDRGDNEQFF. In DNA form, the CDR3 reads TGCAGCGCCCGGGTAGTGGACAGGGGGGACAATGAGCAGTTCTTC.

This clone was counted a few times. This chain links TRBV6-5 with TRBJ2-1, with 7 bases that match TRBD2. The CDR3 covers 15 residues. V shed 2 bases, J shed 8 bases, and the junction held 9 bases outside the gene matches. Germline V gene lookup returns CDR1 MNHEY and CDR2 SVGAGI. CDR3 sequence: CASSYQAGVADEQFF. The CDR3 DNA follows: TGTGCCAGCAGTTACCAGGCGGGAGTCGCCGATGAGCAGTTCTTC.

The V gene is TRBV4-3, the J gene TRBJ2-3, with 7 bases aligning to TRBD1. V lost 5 bases to trimming and J lost 5 bases; unmatched junction nucleotides: 4. CDR1 is LGHNA, CDR2 YSLEER, per germline. The CDR3 extends over 13 amino acids. In DNA, the CDR3 is TGCGCCAGCAGCGGCCGACAGGGAGATACGCAGTATTTT. Translating it yields CASSGRQGDTQYF.

This clone was recorded a few times. The chain links TRBV6-5 to TRBJ2-2; weak D call: TRBD2 (5 bases). Germline CDR1 is MNHEY and CDR2 is SVGAGI. The V gene lost 2 bases and the J gene lost 8 bases, with 6 bases spanning the gap. This CDR3 spans 12 amino acids. CDR3 sequence (DNA): TGTGCCAGCAGTTACAGGAGGGGGGAGCTGTTTTTT. Translation gives CASSYRRGELFF.

This clone was seen only a few times. V and J are TRBV20-1 and TRBJ2-5; D gene uncertain. The CDR3 has 11 residues. The germline V gene encodes CDR1 DFQATT and CDR2 SNEGSKA (reference sequence). CDR3 in amino acids: CGLINKRGQYF. CDR3 coding DNA: TGCGGCCTGATAAACAAGAGAGGCCAGTACTTC.

The chain combines TRBV4-1 with TRBJ2-3; D gene unclear. V was shortened by 1 base and J by 5 bases, with 7 bases between the two germline ends. Germline-derived CDR1 and CDR2 are MGHRA and YSYEKL. The CDR3 covers 13 residues. The CDR3 nucleotides are TGCGCCAGCAGCCAAGCGCGGATAGATACGCAGTATTTT. Residues: CASSQARIDTQYF.

V gene TRBV15 combines with J gene TRBJ1-3; D gene unclear. Trimming shortened V by 5 bases and J by 5 bases, and 13 bases separated the two germline ends. This CDR3 has 14 residues. Germline assignment: CDR1 LNHNV and CDR2 YYDKDF (reference sequence). DNA for the CDR3: TGTGCCACCAGCCCTGGCGGAGTGAGAAACACCATATATTTT. Translated, it gives CATSPGGVRNTIYF.

The rearrangement links TRBV7-2 to TRBJ1-6; weak D call: TRBD1 (5 bases). This CDR3 has 13 residues. V was cut by 5 bases and J by 18 bases, with 20 bases left in between. The germline V gene encodes CDR1 SGHTA and CDR2 FQGNSA. CDR3 residues: CASSRAGGSLSHF. The CDR3 region has the DNA TGTGCCAGCAGCCGAGCCGGGGGGAGTCTTTCCCACTTT.

This clone has more than one count but fewer than ten. This rearrangement joins TRBV7-2 to TRBJ1-1, with 8 bases that match TRBD1. V lost 5 bases to trimming and J lost 3 bases; unmatched junction nucleotides: 5. Germline V gene data show CDR1 as SGHTA and CDR2 as FQGNSA. CDR3 length equals 14 residues. DNA of the CDR3: TGTGCCAGCAGCCCGCAGGGGGCGGACACTGAAGCTTTCTTT. It is translated as CASSPQGADTEAFF.

The chain couples TRBV5-1 to TRBJ1-2; 9 positions match TRBD1. This CDR3 contains 13 residues. Germline V gene data show CDR1 as SGHRS and CDR2 as YFSETQ. V was pared by 3 bases and J by 8 bases, with 5 bases of the junction left unmatched. CDR3 nucleotide sequence: TGCGCCAGCAGCTCACAGGGGGCGGAAGGCTACACCTTC. Its translation is CASSSQGAEGYTF.

CDR3 sequence reads: CASSLVSGGAETQYF. CDR3 nucleotides: TGCGCCAGCAGCTTGGTTAGCGGGGGGGCAGAGACCCAGTACTTC. J is TRBJ2-5 and V is TRBV5-1; 11 nucleotides line up with TRBD2. This CDR3 is built from 15 residues. The V segment lost 0 bases and the J segment 4 bases; nucleotides outside the gene matches: 2. Germline assignment: CDR1 SGHRS and CDR2 YFSETQ.

This clone occurred many times. The chain joins TRBV15 to TRBJ2-7, with a weak D call TRBD1 (5 bases). The germline V and J ends were trimmed by 4 bases and 4 bases, with 8 bases remaining between them. This CDR3 contains 12 residues. Germline loops: CDR1 LNHNV, CDR2 YYDKDF (reference sequence). The DNA of the CDR3 is TGTGCCACCAGCAACCAGGGATACGAGCAGTACTTC. Amino acids: CATSNQGYEQYF.

This chain uses TRBV19 with TRBJ1-5; possibly TRBD1 for D (6 bases). CDR3 size: 15 residues. The ends were cut back, 10 bases at V and 9 bases at J, with 25 bases in the middle. Germline CDR1 LNHDA, CDR2 SQIVND (reference sequence). CDR3 residues: CATREWGPPGWPQHF. CDR3 sequence (DNA): TGTGCCACCAGAGAATGGGGGCCGCCTGGCTGGCCCCAGCATTTT.

The chain has TRBV7-2 and TRBJ2-1, with D possibly being TRBD1 (5 bases). The length of the CDR3 is 13 residues. V was cut by 6 bases and J by 8 bases, with 14 bases left in between. Germline lookup yields CDR1 SGHTA and CDR2 FQGNSA. CDR3 in DNA: TGTGCCAGCAGATTTCAGGGTGGGGATGAGCAGTTCTTC. This codes for CASRFQGGDEQFF.

The V call is TRBV4-1, the J call TRBJ2-5; tentative D call: TRBD2 (5 bases). V was trimmed by 1 base and J by 5 bases, leaving 8 bases between them. CDR3 size: 13 residues. CDR1 is MGHRA and CDR2 is YSYEKL in the germline V gene. CDR3 loop: CASSQALAETQYF. The CDR3 DNA follows: TGCGCCAGCAGCCAAGCTCTAGCTGAGACCCAGTACTTC.

V and J are TRBV7-2 and TRBJ2-7; TRBD2 matches 11 bases. CDR3 length equals 15 residues. Unmatched junction bases numbered 6, after V lost 5 bases and J lost 3 bases. The V gene's germline CDR1 is SGHTA and CDR2 FQGNSA. CDR3 protein: CASSPTSGGVYEQYF. CDR3 nucleotides: TGTGCCAGCAGCCCAACTAGCGGGGGTGTCTACGAGCAGTACTTC.